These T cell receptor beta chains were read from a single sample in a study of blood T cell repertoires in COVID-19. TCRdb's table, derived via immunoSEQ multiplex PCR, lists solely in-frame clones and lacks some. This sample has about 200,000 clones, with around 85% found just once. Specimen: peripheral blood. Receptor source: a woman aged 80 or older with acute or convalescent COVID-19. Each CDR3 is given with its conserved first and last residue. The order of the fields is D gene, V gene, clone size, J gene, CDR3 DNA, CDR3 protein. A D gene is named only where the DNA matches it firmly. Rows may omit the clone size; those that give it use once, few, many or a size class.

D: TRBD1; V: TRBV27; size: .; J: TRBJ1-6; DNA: TGTGCCAGCAGTTTACCCGACAGGGCCCTTGAGGATTCACCCCTCCACTTT; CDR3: CASSLPDRALEDSPLHF
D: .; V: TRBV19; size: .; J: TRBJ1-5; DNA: TGTGCCAGTAGTATTCGCAGGGGTGACAATCAGCCCCAGCATTTT; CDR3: CASSIRRGDNQPQHF
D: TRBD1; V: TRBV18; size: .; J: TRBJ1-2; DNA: TGTGCCAGCTCACCACAACCCCTATCCGGGACAGGGGTCTATGGCTACACCTTC; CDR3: CASSPQPLSGTGVYGYTF
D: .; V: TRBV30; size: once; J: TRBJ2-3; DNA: TGTGCCTGGGAGCGTACAGGATCTAGCACAGATACGCAGTATTTT; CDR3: CAWERTGSSTDTQYF
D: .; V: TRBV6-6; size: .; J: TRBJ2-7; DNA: TGTGCCAGCAGTGAGTCAAGCCAAAGTTTGGTCGAGCAGTACTTC; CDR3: CASSESSQSLVEQYF
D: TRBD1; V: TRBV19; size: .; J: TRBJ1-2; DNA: TGTGCCAGTAGTATCAATAGGGGGCCGGGCGGCTACACCTTC; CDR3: CASSINRGPGGYTF
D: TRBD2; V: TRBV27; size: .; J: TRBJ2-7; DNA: TGTGCCAGCAGTCCTTACGGCCAGCGGGGATCCTACGAGCAGTACTTC; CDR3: CASSPYGQRGSYEQYF
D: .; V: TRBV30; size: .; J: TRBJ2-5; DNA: TGTGCCTGGAGTGCTGGAGGAGAGACCCAGTACTTC; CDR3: CAWSAGGETQYF
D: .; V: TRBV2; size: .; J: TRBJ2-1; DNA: TGTGCCAGCGCTCCGGGACAATCATTCCCCGAGCAGTTCTTC; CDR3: CASAPGQSFPEQFF
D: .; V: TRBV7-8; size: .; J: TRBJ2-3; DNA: TGTGCCAGCAGCCCCGACGGGGTAAGCACAGATACGCAGTATTTT; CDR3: CASSPDGVSTDTQYF
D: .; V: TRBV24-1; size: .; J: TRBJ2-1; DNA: TGTGCCACCAATGGAGCGCTTGGGAATGAGCAGTTCTTC; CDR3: CATNGALGNEQFF
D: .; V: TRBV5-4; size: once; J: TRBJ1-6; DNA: TGTGCCAGCAGCCCGAGCGGGGCAGGGGTCAATTCACCCCTCCACTTT; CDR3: CASSPSGAGVNSPLHF
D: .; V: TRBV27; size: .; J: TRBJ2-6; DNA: TGTGCCAGCAGTTCGGAGATATCTGGGGCCAACGTCCTGACTTTC; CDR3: CASSSEISGANVLTF
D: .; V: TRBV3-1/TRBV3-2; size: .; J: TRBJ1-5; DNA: TGTGCCAGCAGCCAAGGGGCGAAGCCCCAGCATTTT; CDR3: CASSQGAKPQHF
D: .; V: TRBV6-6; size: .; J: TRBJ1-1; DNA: TGTGCCAGCAGTTTCACATCAAACACTGAAGCTTTCTTT; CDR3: CASSFTSNTEAFF
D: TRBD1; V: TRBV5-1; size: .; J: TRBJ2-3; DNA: TGCGCCAGCAGGGTTGGACAGGGAACAGATACGCAGTATTTT; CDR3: CASRVGQGTDTQYF
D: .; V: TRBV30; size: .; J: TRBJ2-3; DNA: TGTGCCTGGAGTGTAGGAGCTACGCAGTATTTT; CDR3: CAWSVGATQYF
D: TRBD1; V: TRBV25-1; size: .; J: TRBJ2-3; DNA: TGTGCCAGCAGCCGACAGGGGCGGACAGATACGCAGTATTTT; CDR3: CASSRQGRTDTQYF
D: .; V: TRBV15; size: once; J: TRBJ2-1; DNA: TGTGCCACTGTTGAGGGGGAGTATGCCTACAATGAGCAGTTCTTC; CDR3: CATVEGEYAYNEQFF
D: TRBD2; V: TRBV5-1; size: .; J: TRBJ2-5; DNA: TGCGCCAGCAGCTTCGGGACTAGCGCGGAGACCCAGTACTTC; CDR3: CASSFGTSAETQYF
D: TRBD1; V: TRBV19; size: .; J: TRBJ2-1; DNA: TGTGCCAGTAGTTCGCGACAGGGGCCTGAGCAGTTCTTC; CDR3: CASSSRQGPEQFF
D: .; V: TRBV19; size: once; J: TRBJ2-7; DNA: TGTGCCAGTAAGAAGACAGAGACTTCCTACGAGCAGTACTTC; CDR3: CASKKTETSYEQYF
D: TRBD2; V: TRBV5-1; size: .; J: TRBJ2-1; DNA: TGCGCCAGCAGCTTGGGTCCAGCGGGGGGGATGAATGAGCAGTTCTTC; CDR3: CASSLGPAGGMNEQFF
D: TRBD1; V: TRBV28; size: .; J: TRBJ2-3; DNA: TGTGCCATTCTGACAGGGGGAGGGACAGATACGCAGTATTTT; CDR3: CAILTGGGTDTQYF
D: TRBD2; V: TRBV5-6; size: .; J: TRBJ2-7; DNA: TGTGCCAGCCGGCAGCGGGGGGCCTCCTACGAGCAGTACTTC; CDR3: CASRQRGASYEQYF
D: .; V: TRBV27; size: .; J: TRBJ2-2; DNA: TGTGCCAGCAGTTTATCGCCGGGGATCGGGGAGCTGTTTTTT; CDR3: CASSLSPGIGELFF
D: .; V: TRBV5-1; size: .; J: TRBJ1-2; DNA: TGCGCCAGCAGCTCTACCGGGAATAACTATGGCTACACCTTC; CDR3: CASSSTGNNYGYTF
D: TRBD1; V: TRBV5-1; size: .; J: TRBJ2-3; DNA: TGCGCCAGCAGCGGGGGACAGGGGCGTGGAGATACGCAGTATTTT; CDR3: CASSGGQGRGDTQYF
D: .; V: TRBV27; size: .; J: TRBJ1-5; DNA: TGTGCCAGCAGTCCGACAGGACCGTGGTGGCCCCAGCATTTT; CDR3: CASSPTGPWWPQHF
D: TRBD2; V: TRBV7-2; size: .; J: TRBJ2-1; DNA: TGTGCCAGCAGCCCCCCGGGACTAGCGGGAGGGGTCAATGAGCAGTTCTTC; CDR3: CASSPPGLAGGVNEQFF
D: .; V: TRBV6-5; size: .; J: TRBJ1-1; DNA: TGTGCCAGCAGTTCGATAAGAGGCACTGAAGCTTTCTTT; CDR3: CASSSIRGTEAFF
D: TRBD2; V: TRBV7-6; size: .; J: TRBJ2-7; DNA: TGTGCCAGCAGCCGACGACTAGCGGGGGGCCTCGGAAACTACGAGCAGTACTTC; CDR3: CASSRRLAGGLGNYEQYF
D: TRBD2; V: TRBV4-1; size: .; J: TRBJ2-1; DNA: TGCGCCAGCAGCTCCGAGGGGAGGGCCCATGAGTTGGACAATGAGCAGTTCTTC; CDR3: CASSSEGRAHELDNEQFF
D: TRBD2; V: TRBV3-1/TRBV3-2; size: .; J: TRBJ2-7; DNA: TGTGCCAGCAGCCAATTGCGGGGGGGCTACGAGCAGTACTTC; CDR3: CASSQLRGGYEQYF
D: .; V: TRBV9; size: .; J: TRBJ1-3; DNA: TGTGCCAGCAGCGTTCAGGGAAACACCATATATTTT; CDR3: CASSVQGNTIYF
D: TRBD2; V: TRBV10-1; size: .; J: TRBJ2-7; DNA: TGCGCCAGCAGTGAGTCGAGGGTAGCGGGAGGGAGCTCCTACGAGCAGTACTTC; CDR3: CASSESRVAGGSSYEQYF
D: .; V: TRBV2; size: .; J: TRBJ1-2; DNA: TGTGCCAGCTCCCCGCTTAAGCAGGGCCATGGCTACACCTTC; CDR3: CASSPLKQGHGYTF
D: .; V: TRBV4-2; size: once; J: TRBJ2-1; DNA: TGTGCCAGCAGCCAAAGTCCAGGGACCTACAATGAGCAGTTCTTC; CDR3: CASSQSPGTYNEQFF
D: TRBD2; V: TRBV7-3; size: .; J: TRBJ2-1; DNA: TGTGCCAGCAGCCATGGGACTAGCGGAGAGCAGTTCTTC; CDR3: CASSHGTSGEQFF
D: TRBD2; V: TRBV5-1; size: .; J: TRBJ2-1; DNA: TGCGCCAGCAGCCCGACTAGCGGGAGCTACAATGAGCAGTTCTTC; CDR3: CASSPTSGSYNEQFF
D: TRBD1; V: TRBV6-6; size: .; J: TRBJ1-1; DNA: TGTGCCAGCAGCTCATACGACAGGGGGCCTGGCACTGAAGCTTTCTTT; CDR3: CASSSYDRGPGTEAFF
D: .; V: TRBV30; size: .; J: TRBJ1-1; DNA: TGTGCCTGGAGTGGGGGCCTAAGTACGAACACTGAAGCTTTCTTT; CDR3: CAWSGGLSTNTEAFF